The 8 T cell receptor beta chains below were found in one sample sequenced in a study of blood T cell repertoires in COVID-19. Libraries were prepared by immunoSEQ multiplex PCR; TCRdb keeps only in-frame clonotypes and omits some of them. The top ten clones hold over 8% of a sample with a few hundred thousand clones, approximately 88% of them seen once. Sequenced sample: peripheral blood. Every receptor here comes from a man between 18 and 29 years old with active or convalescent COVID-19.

The DNA of the CDR3 is TGTGCCAGCAGTGAAATAGCCCGGGGCGAGCAGTACTTC. It is translated as CASSEIARGEQYF. This chain joins TRBV2 and TRBJ2-7; D may be TRBD2 (5 bases). V was clipped by 2 bases and J by 6 bases, with 11 bases between them. CDR1 SNHLY and CDR2 FYNNEI come from the germline V gene. This CDR3 spans 13 amino acids.

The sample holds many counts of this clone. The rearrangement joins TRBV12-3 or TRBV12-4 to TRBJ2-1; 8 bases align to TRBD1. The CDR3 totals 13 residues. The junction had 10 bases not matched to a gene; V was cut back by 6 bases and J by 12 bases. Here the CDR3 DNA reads TGTGCCAGCAGCCCGGGACAGGACGGTGGGCAGTTCTTC. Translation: CASSPGQDGGQFF.

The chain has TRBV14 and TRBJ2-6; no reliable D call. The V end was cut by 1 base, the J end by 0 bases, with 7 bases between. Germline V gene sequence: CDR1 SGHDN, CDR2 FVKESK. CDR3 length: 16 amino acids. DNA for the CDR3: TGTGCCAGCAGCCAAGGTGGAGACTCTGGGGCCAACGTCCTGACTTTC. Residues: CASSQGGDSGANVLTF.

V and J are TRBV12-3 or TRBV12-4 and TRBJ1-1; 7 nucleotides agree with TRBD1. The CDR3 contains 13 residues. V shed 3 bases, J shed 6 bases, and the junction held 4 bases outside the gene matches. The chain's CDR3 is CASSFSDRAEAFF. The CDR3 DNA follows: TGTGCCAGCAGTTTCAGTGACAGGGCTGAAGCTTTCTTT.

In DNA form, the CDR3 reads TGTGCCAGCAGCCGGGGCAGAAATGGCTACACCTTC. The encoded protein is CASSRGRNGYTF. The chain joins TRBV14 to TRBJ1-2; D possibly corresponds to TRBD1 (5 bases). Trimming left V 4 bases short and J 6 bases short, with 9 bases between. The CDR3 is made up of 12 amino acids. Germline V lookup: CDR1 SGHDN, CDR2 FVKESK.

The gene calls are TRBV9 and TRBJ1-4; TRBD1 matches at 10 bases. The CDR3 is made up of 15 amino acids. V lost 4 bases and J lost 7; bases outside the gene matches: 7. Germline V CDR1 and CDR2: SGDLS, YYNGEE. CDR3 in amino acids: CASSSTGGYGEKLFF. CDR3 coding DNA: TGTGCCAGCAGCTCGACAGGGGGCTACGGTGAAAAACTGTTTTTT.

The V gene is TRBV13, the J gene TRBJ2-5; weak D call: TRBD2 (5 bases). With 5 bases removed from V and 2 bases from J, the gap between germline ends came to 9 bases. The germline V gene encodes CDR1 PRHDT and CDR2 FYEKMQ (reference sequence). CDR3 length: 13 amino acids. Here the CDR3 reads CASSAPGQETQYF. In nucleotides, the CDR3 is TGTGCCAGCAGCGCTCCGGGACAAGAGACCCAGTACTTC.

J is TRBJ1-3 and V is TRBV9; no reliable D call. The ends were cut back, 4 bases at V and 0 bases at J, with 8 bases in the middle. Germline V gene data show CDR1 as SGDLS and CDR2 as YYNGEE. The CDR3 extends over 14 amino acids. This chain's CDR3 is CASSPQSSGNTIYF. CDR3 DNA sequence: TGTGCCAGCAGCCCACAGAGCTCTGGAAACACCATATATTTT. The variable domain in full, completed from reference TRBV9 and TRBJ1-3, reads DSGVTQTPKHLITATGQRVTLRCSPRSGDLSVYWYQQSLDQGLQFLIQYYNGEERAKGNILERFSAQQFPDLHSELNLSSLELGDSALYFCASSPQSSGNTIYFGEGSWLTVV.